The present T cell receptor beta chain was sequenced within a study of T cell repertoires in cytomegalovirus infection. TCRdb reanalysed the reads using MiXCR and keeps one entry per CDR3 protein. Among 900,000 to 950,000 distinct CDR3 sequences, roughly 30% were seen once, and the ten largest hold roughly an eighth. As to this clonotype: Its cognate antigen is unknown.

This CDR3 region has 11 residues. The V gene's germline CDR1 is MNHEY and CDR2 SMNVEV (reference sequence). V was cut by 4 bases and J by 7 bases, with 6 bases left in between. Study conclusions and caveats: Identification of carriers of CMV plus the relevant HLA was performed using cumulative public TCR beta family frequency.

The chain combines TRBV27 with TRBJ2-3; no firm D call. The input for sequencing was cultured CD8+ T cells from PBMCs, taken from culture after CMV antigen stimulation. This sequence originates from a human donor in good health (CMV status not recorded). Some clones in this sample may be carry-over from other donors' samples. This CDR3 is CASSSTHTQYF. DNA of the CDR3: TGTGCCAGCAGTTCGACACATACGCAGTATTTT.